The next 28 T cell receptor beta chains were all read from a single sample in a study of T cell responses to AZD1222 COVID-19 vaccine. Sequencing was performed with immunoSEQ multiplex PCR; in TCRdb, only in-frame clones are kept and a portion is missing. The sample records some 150,000 clones, approximately 88% being singletons. The sample in question was peripheral blood, obtained on day 0 of MenACWY control vaccination. These receptors were taken from an adult in good health.

This clone was counted between two and nine times. The chain employs TRBV5-1 and TRBJ2-5, with D possibly called TRBD1 or TRBD2 (5 bases each). This CDR3 has 15 residues. Germline CDR1 reads SGHRS; CDR2 reads YFSETQ. V lost 3 bases and J 1 base, leaving 13 bases between the germline ends. This chain's CDR3 is CASSYGGTAQETQYF. The CDR3 DNA is TGCGCCAGCAGCTATGGGGGTACAGCCCAAGAGACCCAGTACTTC. Full variable domain (remainder filled in from reference TRBV5-1 and TRBJ2-5): KAGVTQTPRYLIKTRGQQVTLSCSPISGHRSVSWYQQTPGQGLQFLFEYFSETQRNKGNFPGRFSGRQFSNSRSEMNVSTLELGDSALYLCASSYGGTAQETQYFGPGTRLLVL.

The chain employs TRBV6-5 and TRBJ1-4, with no clear D. This CDR3 is 13 amino acids long. V dropped 2 bases and J dropped 3 bases, with 4 bases sitting between them. Germline CDR1 is MNHEY and CDR2 is SVGAGI. The CDR3 nucleotides are TGTGCCAGCAGTTACGGACCTAATGAAAAACTGTTTTTT. Protein: CASSYGPNEKLFF.

The chain carries TRBV20-1 and TRBJ2-3, with a possible D match to TRBD1 (5 bases). Trimming took off 3 bases at V and 4 bases at J, with 5 bases between the two ends. There are 11 residues in the CDR3. Germline CDR1 reads DFQATT; CDR2 reads SNEGSKA (reference sequence). In DNA, the CDR3 is TGCAGTGCTAGCAGGGCAGATACGCAGTATTTT. This translates into CSASRADTQYF.

Only one count was recorded for this clone. V is TRBV5-5 and J is TRBJ2-7; 9 nucleotides align to TRBD1. This CDR3 spans 16 amino acids. V was clipped by 2 bases and J by 2 bases; unmatched bases: 8. Per germline, CDR1 SGHKS and CDR2 YYEKEE (reference sequence). CDR3 region: CASSFHTGTGTYEQYF. In DNA, the CDR3 is TGTGCCAGCAGCTTCCACACCGGGACAGGGACCTACGAGCAGTACTTC.

This clone was seen more than once but under ten times. The chain is built from TRBV7-8 and TRBJ1-1; 9 bases are shared with TRBD1. CDR1 and CDR2 from the germline V gene are SGHVS and FQNEAQ. The J segment lost 13 bases and the V segment lost 1 base, leaving 13 bases of the junction unmatched. The CDR3 totals 15 residues. CDR3 in amino acids: CASSLGPGGTGRLFF. The DNA of the CDR3 is TGTGCCAGCAGCTTAGGGCCGGGGGGGACAGGGCGACTTTTCTTT.

The V call is TRBV28, the J call TRBJ1-3; perhaps TRBD1 as D (5 bases). The V end lost 2 bases, the J end lost 3 bases, and 17 bases lay between the germline ends. The CDR3 sequence is 17 residues long. Germline assignment: CDR1 MDHEN and CDR2 SYDVKM. This CDR3 reads CASSLTGIQIFGNTIYF. CDR3 DNA: TGTGCCAGCAGTTTAACAGGTATCCAGATATTTGGAAACACCATATATTTT.

The genes are TRBV2 and TRBJ2-7; 10 positions match TRBD2. CDR3 length: 13 amino acids. V was clipped by 10 bases and J by 6 bases; unmatched bases: 9. Germline CDR1 and CDR2: SNHLY and FYNNEI. The CDR3 region is CATFLAGDGEQYF. CDR3 bases: TGTGCCACCTTTCTAGCGGGAGACGGCGAGCAGTACTTC.

This clone was recorded once. This sequence joins TRBV4-1 and TRBJ2-1; 13 nucleotides line up with TRBD2. Trimming at V came to 3 bases and at J to 4 bases, leaving 3 bases not matched to a gene. Germline CDR1 is MGHRA and CDR2 is YSYEKL. CDR3 length equals 16 residues. The CDR3 DNA reads TGCGCCAGCAGCCATCTGGGACTAGCGGGGTACAATGAGCAGTTCTTC. Amino acids: CASSHLGLAGYNEQFF.

This clone came up a few times. The chain links TRBV10-3 to TRBJ1-2, with TRBD1 matching over 9 bases. Trimming removed 6 bases from V and 4 bases from J; junction bases left unmatched: 6. The CDR3 runs 14 residues. Per germline, CDR1 ENHRY and CDR2 SYGVKD. CDR3 DNA: TGTGCCATCAGAATGACGGGACAGGGCTATGGCTACACCTTC. This gives the protein CAIRMTGQGYGYTF.

The chain combines TRBV7-2 with TRBJ1-3; D remains ambiguous. The CDR3 has 12 amino acids. Trimming removed 5 bases from V and 4 bases from J, with 6 bases in between. The germline V gene has CDR1 SGHTA and CDR2 FQGNSA. Here the CDR3 DNA reads TGTGCCAGCAGCCCTTGGGGAAACACCATATATTTT. Its translation: CASSPWGNTIYF.

J is TRBJ2-1 and V is TRBV3-1 (or the pseudogene TRBV3-2), with 15 bases identical to TRBD2. The V segment lost 2 bases and the J segment 8 bases; nucleotides outside the gene matches: 16. CDR3 size: 20 residues. Germline values: CDR1 LGHDT, CDR2 YNNKEL (reference sequence). CDR3 sequence: CASSQNLPPGTSGGRDEQFF. CDR3 bases: TGTGCCAGCAGCCAAAACCTACCCCCCGGGACTAGCGGGGGGAGGGATGAGCAGTTCTTC.

The V and J genes are TRBV19 and TRBJ1-1, with D possibly being TRBD1 (6 bases). CDR3 length equals 14 residues. With 5 bases removed from V and 4 bases from J, the gap between germline ends came to 14 bases. CDR1 is LNHDA, CDR2 SQIVND, per germline (reference sequence). The CDR3 here is CASSSKGEGTEAFF. The CDR3 DNA reads TGTGCCAGTAGTTCTAAGGGGGAGGGCACTGAAGCTTTCTTT.

The V call is TRBV3-1 (or the pseudogene TRBV3-2), the J call TRBJ2-7; D possibly corresponds to TRBD1 (8 bases). V lost 1 base and J 7 bases, leaving 20 bases between the germline ends. Germline CDR1 reads LGHDT; CDR2 reads YNNKEL (reference sequence). This CDR3 spans 16 amino acids. The CDR3 DNA follows: TGTGCCAGCAGCCAAGTCGGGGGGACAGGCCGGAGGGAGCAGTACTTC. Its protein product is CASSQVGGTGRREQYF.

This sequence joins TRBV18 and TRBJ1-4; D is unclear. Germline V gene data show CDR1 as KGHSH and CDR2 as LQKENI. Trimming removed 5 bases from V and 2 bases from J, with 9 bases in between. The CDR3 extends over 14 amino acids. CDR3 DNA sequence: TGTGCCAGCTCAAATGTGGGGACTAATGAAAAACTGTTTTTT. Residues: CASSNVGTNEKLFF. Supplemented by reference TRBV18 and TRBJ1-4, the full variable domain reads NAGVMQNPRHLVRRRGQEARLRCSPMKGHSHVYWYRQLPEEGLKFMVYLQKENIIDESGMPKERFSAEFPKEGPSILRIQQVVRGDSAAYFCASSNVGTNEKLFFGSGTQLSVL.

This rearrangement joins TRBV29-1 to TRBJ1-1, with TRBD1 identical over 9 bases. The CDR3 runs 11 residues. With 5 bases clipped from V and 10 bases from J, the junction kept 5 bases outside the gene matches. Germline V gene sequence: CDR1 SQVTM, CDR2 ANQGSEA. The CDR3 DNA follows: TGCAGCGTTACAGGGGGCCAGGGAGCTTTCTTT. Its protein product is CSVTGGQGAFF.

The gene calls are TRBV27 and TRBJ1-1, with D unclear. The germline V and J ends were trimmed by 6 bases and 0 bases, with 11 bases remaining between them. This CDR3 is 14 amino acids long. Looked up from germline, CDR1 is MNHEY and CDR2 is SMNVEV (reference sequence). The CDR3 loop reads CASRVRWMNTEAFF. The DNA of the CDR3 is TGTGCCAGCAGAGTTAGATGGATGAACACTGAAGCTTTCTTT.

The chain joins TRBV6-5 to TRBJ2-2, with TRBD1 identical over 9 bases. Unmatched junction bases numbered 8, after V lost 8 bases and J lost 4 bases. CDR3 size: 15 residues. Looked up from germline, CDR1 is MNHEY and CDR2 is SVGAGI. The CDR3 region has the DNA TGTGCCAGCGGGGGACAGGGAAAAACCACCGGGGAGCTGTTTTTT. It specifies CASGGQGKTTGELFF.

This chain uses TRBV4-1 with TRBJ2-5; TRBD2 agrees at 7 bases. Germline V gene lookup returns CDR1 MGHRA and CDR2 YSYEKL. CDR3 length: 15 residues. J lost 5 bases, V lost 6 bases, and 12 bases had no gene match. CDR3 bases: TGCGCCAGCAGGGCATCCGGGACTACCCTCGAGACCCAGTACTTC. This translates into CASRASGTTLETQYF.

V gene TRBV27 combines with J gene TRBJ2-1, with 7 bases identical to TRBD1. V lost 5 bases and J lost 6; bases outside the gene matches: 13. The CDR3 totals 16 residues. CDR1 and CDR2 from the germline V gene are MNHEY and SMNVEV (reference sequence). This CDR3 is CASSPPHGTAANEQFF. CDR3 DNA: TGTGCCAGCAGTCCCCCTCACGGGACAGCTGCCAATGAGCAGTTCTTC.

The V and J genes are TRBV7-8 and TRBJ1-5, with 7 bases identical to TRBD1. Germline loops: CDR1 SGHVS, CDR2 FQNEAQ. Trimming took 1 base from V and 7 from J; bases not matched to a gene: 1. The CDR3 consists of 13 residues. CDR3 nucleotide sequence: TGTGCCAGCAGCTTAGAACAGGGGCAGCCCCAGCATTTT. Its translation is CASSLEQGQPQHF.

This chain connects TRBV28 to TRBJ1-1, with D possibly being TRBD1 (5 bases). Germline V gene data show CDR1 as MDHEN and CDR2 as SYDVKM. Trimming took off 3 bases at V and 3 bases at J, with 17 bases between the two ends. The CDR3 totals 16 residues. The CDR3, as DNA: TGTGCCAGCAGTTTGGGGGGGACGGAAGGCGACACTGAAGCTTTCTTT. Encoded protein: CASSLGGTEGDTEAFF.

V gene TRBV20-1 combines with J gene TRBJ1-6; no definite D call. Trimming left V 6 bases short and J 2 bases short, with 17 bases between. The V gene's germline CDR1 is DFQATT and CDR2 SNEGSKA (reference sequence). The CDR3 runs to 16 residues. The CDR3 DNA reads as TGCAGTGCCAGTCCCGATGGTTCAGCCTATAATTCACCCCTCCACTTT. It codes for CSASPDGSAYNSPLHF.

The chain has TRBV18 and TRBJ2-2; 7 positions agree with TRBD1. Germline V gene lookup returns CDR1 KGHSH and CDR2 LQKENI. CDR3 length equals 15 residues. J lost 2 bases, V lost 3 bases, and 3 bases had no gene match. CDR3 nucleotide sequence: TGTGCCAGCTCACCGCGGACAGGCAACACCGGGGAGCTGTTTTTT. This encodes CASSPRTGNTGELFF.

CDR3 amino acids: CAILTGDRQAFF. As DNA, the CDR3 is TGTGCCATCCTGACAGGGGATAGGCAAGCTTTCTTT. This chain joins TRBV28 and TRBJ1-1; the match to TRBD1 covers 8 bases. The CDR3 length is 12 residues. The V gene's germline CDR1 is MDHEN and CDR2 SYDVKM. Germline trimming cut 10 bases from V and 9 bases from J; bases unmatched to any gene: 10.

In this sample, this clone turned up once. The gene calls are TRBV30 and TRBJ1-1; TRBD1 is a possible D gene (5 bases). Germline V gene data show CDR1 as GTSNPN and CDR2 as SVGIG (reference sequence). The CDR3 consists of 13 residues. Trimming pared 1 base from V and 0 bases from J, leaving 6 bases between. CDR3: CAWSGQMNTEAFF. The CDR3 nucleotides read TGTGCCTGGAGTGGACAGATGAACACTGAAGCTTTCTTT.

V is TRBV6-2 or TRBV6-3 and J is TRBJ1-5, with D uncertain. Trimming removed 0 bases at V and 2 bases at J, with 14 bases between. CDR1 is MNHEY and CDR2 is SVGEGT in the germline V gene. CDR3 length: 17 amino acids. CDR3 residues: CASSYSPETHGNQPQHF. The CDR3 nucleotides are TGTGCCAGCAGTTACTCCCCCGAGACGCATGGCAATCAGCCCCAGCATTTT.

This chain links TRBV7-3 with TRBJ2-1; D gene ambiguous. V was clipped by 10 bases and J by 7 bases, with 17 bases between them. From germline, CDR1 is SGHTA and CDR2 FQGTGA. The CDR3 consists of 13 residues. CDR3 coding DNA: TGTGCCACAGGTACTGTTGGGCGGAATGAGCAGTTCTTC. This translates into CATGTVGRNEQFF. The variable domain in full, completed from reference TRBV7-3 and TRBJ2-1, reads GAGVSQTPSNKVTEKGKYVELRCDPISGHTALYWYRQSLGQGPEFLIYFQGTGAADDSGLPNDRFFAVRPEGSVSTLKIQRTERGDSAVYLCATGTVGRNEQFFGPGTRLTVL.

In its sample, this clone was seen a few times. The chain's CDR3 is CASSYFGTGGTGELFF. CDR3 DNA: TGTGCCAGCAGTTACTTTGGGACAGGGGGCACCGGGGAGCTGTTTTTT. The chain couples TRBV6-5 to TRBJ2-2; 11 nucleotides agree with TRBD1. Germline V CDR1 and CDR2: MNHEY, SVGAGI. V lost 1 base, J lost 4 bases, and 2 bases stayed unmatched. The CDR3 runs to 16 residues.